The 26 T cell receptor beta chains reported below all come from one sample, sequenced in a study of T-cell reconstitution after alpha-beta-depleted transplantation in children. This sample's TCRbeta library carried unique molecular identifier barcodes. Using its own MiXCR run on the PCR reads, TCRdb lists one record per CDR3 protein. This repertoire shows some 830,000 distinct CDR3 sequences, 16% found once; its top ten account for roughly 5%. This specimen was PBMCs, mostly from graft donor cells, taken 360 days after TCRalphabeta/CD19-depleted stem cell transplant. Receptor source: a male patient under 18 who had a stem cell transplant for acute lymphoblastic leukemia, so the T cells may come from the graft donor.

There are a few counts of this clonotype. The rearrangement uses TRBV5-1 and TRBJ2-7; D might be TRBD1 (5 bases). The CDR3 is 15 residues long. Looked up from germline, CDR1 is SGHRS and CDR2 is YFSETQ. Deletions cut 3 bases from V and 3 bases from J, with 16 bases between. The CDR3 coding sequence is TGCGCCAGCAGCTACAATCCGGACACCAGCTACGAGCAGTACTTC. Translating gives CASSYNPDTSYEQYF.

The chain has TRBV20-1 and TRBJ2-5; 14 nucleotides align to TRBD2. The CDR3 extends over 19 amino acids. The germline gives CDR1 DFQATT, CDR2 SNEGSKA (reference sequence). V lost 0 bases, J lost 1 base, and 10 bases stayed unmatched. The CDR3 protein is CSARESGTSGSWGQETQYF. Written as DNA, the CDR3 is TGCAGTGCTAGAGAATCGGGGACTAGCGGGAGCTGGGGCCAAGAGACCCAGTACTTC.

This clonotype was seen a single time. The chain employs TRBV18 and TRBJ2-3; 8 positions agree with TRBD2. This CDR3 has 20 amino acids. CDR1 is KGHSH, CDR2 LQKENI, per germline. The V gene end was trimmed by 6 bases and the J gene end by 0 bases; junction bases not matched to a gene: 20. The CDR3 DNA reads as TGTGCCAGCTCGCGACGGACACAGACCGGGACTAGATCCAGCACAGATACGCAGTATTTT. This codes for CASSRRTQTGTRSSTDTQYF.

This clonotype appeared a few times. V and J are TRBV5-1 and TRBJ2-1; D is undetermined. There are 13 residues in the CDR3. The germline V gene has CDR1 SGHRS and CDR2 YFSETQ. Trimming took 2 bases from V and 10 from J, leaving 13 bases between them. CDR3 protein: CASSFVWASEQFF. The CDR3 DNA is TGCGCCAGCAGCTTCGTCTGGGCGAGCGAGCAGTTCTTC.

This chain links TRBV3-1 with TRBJ2-7; 11 nucleotides line up with TRBD1. The ends lost 0 bases at V and 4 bases at J; junction bases unmatched: 8. CDR1 LGHDT and CDR2 YNNKEL come from the germline V gene (reference sequence). This CDR3 region has 17 residues. CDR3 amino acids: CASSQDWTGTGGYEQYF. DNA for the CDR3: TGTGCCAGCAGCCAAGATTGGACCGGGACAGGGGGGTACGAGCAGTACTTC.

This clonotype was seen only a few times. The CDR3 is CSARDPLAGASYEQYF. In nucleotides, the CDR3 is TGCAGTGCTAGAGACCCTTTAGCGGGAGCGTCCTACGAGCAGTACTTC. V is TRBV20-1 and J is TRBJ2-7; 9 bases are shared with TRBD2. V shed 0 bases, J shed 1 base, and the junction held 7 bases outside the gene matches. CDR1 and CDR2 (germline): DFQATT, SNEGSKA (reference sequence). The CDR3 runs to 16 residues.

This chain uses TRBV24-1 with TRBJ2-7; D gene unclear. This CDR3 has 13 amino acids. Germline lookup yields CDR1 KGHDR and CDR2 SFDVKD. Trimming took off 3 bases at V and 3 bases at J, with 8 bases between the two ends. CDR3 sequence: CATSDDRIYEQYF. The CDR3, as DNA: TGTGCCACCAGTGATGACCGGATCTACGAGCAGTACTTC.

This clonotype occurred many times. V and J are TRBV11-1 and TRBJ2-1; the match to TRBD2 covers 11 bases. Trimming cost V 5 bases and J 6 bases; bases outside gene matches: 3. This CDR3 comprises 14 residues. Germline V gene sequence: CDR1 SGHAT, CDR2 FQDESV (reference sequence). CDR3 sequence: CASSAGLAANEQFF. The CDR3 DNA sequence: TGTGCCAGCAGCGCGGGACTAGCGGCCAATGAGCAGTTCTTC.

This clonotype was seen only a few times. The rearrangement joins TRBV2 to TRBJ2-7; 8 bases match TRBD2. The CDR3 runs 13 residues. V was clipped by 8 bases and J by 0 bases; unmatched bases: 3. CDR1 is SNHLY and CDR2 is FYNNEI in the germline V gene. The CDR3 here is CASSGLVSYEQYF. CDR3 nucleotides: TGTGCCAGCTCGGGACTAGTCTCCTACGAGCAGTACTTC.

This clonotype was seen a few times. This chain links TRBV4-1 with TRBJ2-2; weak D call: TRBD2 (6 bases). Trimming pared 0 bases from V and 0 bases from J, leaving 14 bases between. Germline lookup yields CDR1 MGHRA and CDR2 YSYEKL. The CDR3 runs 18 residues. The CDR3 DNA reads as TGCGCCAGCAGCCAAGAGACCGCCCGGAGGGCGAACACCGGGGAGCTGTTTTTT. Protein product: CASSQETARRANTGELFF.

This clonotype was counted between two and nine times. The chain carries TRBV20-1 and TRBJ2-7; 7 nucleotides agree with TRBD1. This CDR3 comprises 13 residues. The germline CDR1 and CDR2 sequences are DFQATT and SNEGSKA (reference sequence). V shed 5 bases and J 3 bases; nucleotides not matched to a gene: 7. The CDR3 sequence: CSAPGQINYEQYF. The CDR3 DNA is TGCAGTGCTCCGGGACAGATTAACTACGAGCAGTACTTC.

The chain couples TRBV20-1 to TRBJ2-7; tentatively, D is TRBD2 (5 bases). CDR3 size: 14 residues. Germline assignment: CDR1 DFQATT and CDR2 SNEGSKA (reference sequence). V was pared by 1 base and J by 3 bases, with 13 bases between. CDR3: CSARGRTAGYEQYF. CDR3 nucleotides: TGCAGTGCTAGAGGGAGGACGGCGGGCTACGAGCAGTACTTC.

This chain uses TRBV12-3 or TRBV12-4 with TRBJ1-5; D is perhaps TRBD1 (5 bases). There are 15 residues in the CDR3. The germline V and J ends were trimmed by 3 bases and 2 bases, with 11 bases remaining between them. CDR3 in DNA: TGTGCCAGCAGTTTTGGAAGGGGAGGCAATCAGCCCCAGCATTTT. Translated: CASSFGRGGNQPQHF.

This CDR3 reads CSVEGTAGRQETQYF. CDR3 nucleotides: TGCAGCGTTGAAGGGACAGCAGGGCGTCAAGAGACCCAGTACTTC. This chain connects TRBV29-1 to TRBJ2-5, with D possibly TRBD1 on 6 matching bases. Germline V lookup: CDR1 SQVTM, CDR2 ANQGSEA. The CDR3 spans 15 residues. Trimming removed 1 base at V and 2 bases at J, with 14 bases between.

The genes are TRBV5-1 and TRBJ1-3; no reliable D call. The germline V gene has CDR1 SGHRS and CDR2 YFSETQ. Deletions cut 0 bases from V and 3 bases from J, with 4 bases between. This CDR3 comprises 13 residues. CDR3 amino acids: CASSLDVGNTIYF. The CDR3 nucleotides are TGCGCCAGCAGCTTGGACGTTGGAAACACCATATATTTT.

This clonotype was observed at least ten times. The CDR3 protein is CASPRWVAGGNTGELFF. In DNA form, the CDR3 reads TGTGCCAGCCCTCGCTGGGTAGCGGGAGGCAACACCGGGGAGCTGTTTTTT. This chain connects TRBV12-3 or TRBV12-4 to TRBJ2-2; TRBD2 matches 10 bases. The length of the CDR3 is 17 residues. V shed 8 bases, J shed 2 bases, and the junction held 11 bases outside the gene matches.

The V call is TRBV11-2, the J call TRBJ2-6; TRBD1 matches at 8 bases. Germline-derived CDR1 and CDR2 are SGHAT and FQNNGV. With 5 bases clipped from V and 0 bases from J, the junction kept 9 bases outside the gene matches. The CDR3 runs to 18 residues. In nucleotides, the CDR3 is TGTGCCAGCAGCCCTCAGACAGGGGCCTCCTCTGGGGCCAACGTCCTGACTTTC. Translating it yields CASSPQTGASSGANVLTF.

This clonotype was seen only a few times. V is TRBV7-2 and J is TRBJ2-7; TRBD1 agrees at 8 bases. This CDR3 comprises 14 residues. The germline V gene has CDR1 SGHTA and CDR2 FQGNSA. V was pared by 4 bases and J by 3 bases, with 5 bases of the junction left unmatched. The chain's CDR3 is CASSSAGTGYEQYF. CDR3 DNA: TGTGCCAGCAGCTCCGCCGGGACAGGCTACGAGCAGTACTTC.

The CDR3 DNA is TGTGCCAGCAGTTACTCTACGACTAATATTGAGCAGTACTTC. Translating it yields CASSYSTTNIEQYF. V is TRBV6-5 and J is TRBJ2-7; tentative D call: TRBD2 (5 bases). Between the trimmed V and J ends, which lost 0 bases and 7 bases, there was a span of 13 bases. The CDR3 runs 14 residues. Germline V lookup: CDR1 MNHEY, CDR2 SVGAGI.

This clonotype occurred many times. The V and J genes are TRBV12-3 or TRBV12-4 and TRBJ1-4; D is ambiguous. Trimming pared 5 bases from V and 3 bases from J, leaving 7 bases between. The CDR3 contains 13 residues. This CDR3 reads CASSVHSNEKLFF. The CDR3, as DNA: TGTGCCAGCAGTGTACACTCTAATGAAAAACTGTTTTTT.

This clonotype occurred many times. The gene calls are TRBV20-1 and TRBJ2-5; D might be TRBD2 (6 bases). V shed 1 base and J shed 3 bases, with 12 bases lying between them. There are 14 residues in the CDR3. Germline lookup yields CDR1 DFQATT and CDR2 SNEGSKA (reference sequence). The CDR3 DNA is TGCAGTGCTAGAGTAAGGCGGGATAAAGAGACCCAGTACTTC. This sequence encodes CSARVRRDKETQYF.

CDR3 region: CSARARDWAYNEQFF. The CDR3 nucleotides are TGCAGTGCTAGAGCCCGGGACTGGGCCTACAATGAGCAGTTCTTC. V is TRBV20-1 and J is TRBJ2-1; maybe TRBD2 (6 bases). The germline V gene encodes CDR1 DFQATT and CDR2 SNEGSKA (reference sequence). Trimming left V 1 base short and J 2 bases short, with 12 bases between. CDR3 length equals 15 residues.

This clonotype has at least ten counts. The chain carries TRBV20-1 and TRBJ1-3; D remains unclear. The CDR3 runs to 12 residues. V shed 6 bases and J shed 8 bases, with 14 bases lying between them. The germline V gene has CDR1 DFQATT and CDR2 SNEGSKA (reference sequence). CDR3 region: CSATDVVHTIYF. The CDR3 DNA is TGCAGTGCCACAGACGTAGTCCACACCATATATTTT.

The V and J genes are TRBV15 and TRBJ2-1, with D maybe TRBD2 (5 bases). The CDR3 spans 13 residues. CDR1 LNHNV and CDR2 YYDKDF come from the germline V gene (reference sequence). V gave up 8 bases and J gave up 4 bases, with 12 bases separating them. DNA for the CDR3: TGTGCCACCCGGGGAGTGAATTACAATGAGCAGTTCTTC. It translates to CATRGVNYNEQFF.

The chain carries TRBV6-1 and TRBJ1-5; TRBD1 is a possible D gene (6 bases). This CDR3 comprises 13 residues. Germline V gene lookup returns CDR1 MNHNS and CDR2 SASEGT. V lost 6 bases and J lost 2, with 8 bases in between. The CDR3 nucleotides are TGTGCCAGCAGGGGACATCGCAATCAGCCCCAGCATTTT. Translated, it gives CASRGHRNQPQHF.

This chain links TRBV5-1 with TRBJ2-7; tentatively, D is TRBD1 (6 bases). Trimming shortened V by 2 bases and J by 2 bases, and 14 bases separated the two germline ends. This CDR3 contains 15 residues. Germline V gene lookup returns CDR1 SGHRS and CDR2 YFSETQ. CDR3 DNA sequence: TGCGCCAGCAGCTTACACACAGGGAAGACCTACGAGCAGTACTTC. This encodes CASSLHTGKTYEQYF.